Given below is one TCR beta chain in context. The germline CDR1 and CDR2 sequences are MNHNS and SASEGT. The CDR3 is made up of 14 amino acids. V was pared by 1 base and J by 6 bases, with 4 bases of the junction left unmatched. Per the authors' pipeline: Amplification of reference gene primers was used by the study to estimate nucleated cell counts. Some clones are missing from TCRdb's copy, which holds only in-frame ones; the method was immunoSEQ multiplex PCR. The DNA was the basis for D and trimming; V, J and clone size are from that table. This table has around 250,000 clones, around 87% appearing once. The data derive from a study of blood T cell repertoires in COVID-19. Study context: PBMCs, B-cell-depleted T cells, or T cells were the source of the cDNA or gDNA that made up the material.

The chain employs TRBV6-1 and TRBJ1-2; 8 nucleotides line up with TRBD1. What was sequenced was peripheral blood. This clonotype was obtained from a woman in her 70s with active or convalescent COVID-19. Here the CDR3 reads CASSEDPGGNGYTF. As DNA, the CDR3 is TGTGCCAGCAGTGAAGATCCAGGGGGCAATGGCTACACCTTC.